This T cell receptor (beta chain) was sequenced for a study of response to subunit inactivated influenza vaccine (dated by TCRdb to the late 2010s). Study-level background: The study used deep quantitative T cell receptor repertoire profiling to track responses to a trivalent subunit inactivated influenza vaccine. The investigation overall reported the following: The authors suggested that each seasonal influenza vaccination may recruit only a limited number of new T cells.

This clonotype was observed many times. This clone's antigen is unknown. No base qualities exist here, and no much larger clone lies one base off it. To prepare the library, RT-PCR was applied. TCRdb lists the instrument as Illumina HiSeq 2500. TCRdb cleaned the public reads at Q25 with fastp, built clones with MiXCR and kept in-frame beta chains. Merged by CDR3 protein, the rows form single entries marked with the most common genes and DNA. The sample contains approximately 530,000 distinct CDR3 sequences, 7.6% of them found a single time. The biggest ten clones account for 10% to 15% of the sample. The source is a man in his fifties or sixties who received an inactivated influenza vaccine. Donor details come from another sample of the same person, matched by shared clones. Here the sequenced sample was PBMCs from blood, taken around 25 months after vaccination.

The nucleotide sequence is TGCAGTGCCCCACACAGAACCTACGAGCAGTACTTC. This codes for CSAPHRTYEQYF. The V and J segments used are TRBV20-1 and TRBJ2-7; the D gene identity is not certain. Measured from the cysteine to the phenylalanine, the CDR3 is 12 residues long. Only CDR3 DNA remains: 36 bases, in frame from the first base. CDR1 and CDR2 are drawn from the germline V gene (reference sequence): DFQATT, SNEGSKA. Trimming takes 6 bases from V and 2 bases from J, and the germline ends sit 11 bases apart.